The sequence of this T cell receptor (beta chain) was determined in a study of PD-1 blockade in mismatch repair-deficient tumors. Study details: All were previously treated, progressing patients with 12 mismatch repair-deficient cancer types. Study observations and caveats: Tumor-resident clones, often undetectable pretreatment in blood, expanded then contracted after pembrolizumab.

Every patient had mismatch repair deficiency by PCR or immunohistochemistry. Points on this clone: The antigen remains unidentified.

CDR1 and CDR2 from the germline V gene are SGHTA and FQGTGA. J lost 4 bases, V lost 4 bases, and 5 bases had no gene match. CDR3 size: 17 residues. Profiling relied on immunoSEQ multiplex PCR, and the TCRdb table lists in-frame clones only, not all of them. The table lists more than 85,000 clones, 70% to 85% of them singletons, with around 6.6% in the top ten. The sample in question was peripheral blood, obtained about 33 weeks after starting pembrolizumab. V is TRBV7-3 and J is TRBJ2-3; 16 nucleotides line up with TRBD2. This TCR was recovered from an adult with mismatch repair-deficient cancer. The CDR3 protein is CASSSGLAGGQADTQYF. The CDR3 DNA reads TGTGCCAGCAGCTCGGGACTAGCGGGAGGGCAAGCAGATACGCAGTATTTT.